A selection of T cell receptor beta chains follows, all from one sample in a study of blood T cell repertoires in COVID-19. Profiled with immunoSEQ multiplex PCR; TCRdb holds only in-frame clones, not every one. This table holds 400,000 or so clones, approximately 91% found once. Input material: PBMCs or T cells enriched from blood (not recorded which). The receptors were sampled from a woman aged 40 to 55 with acute COVID-19. Both conserved end residues are part of each CDR3. A D gene is named only where the DNA matches it firmly. The listing skips clone size in some rows; elsewhere it reads once, few, many or a size class.

j_call | v_call | d_call | clone_size | cdr3_nt | cdr3_aa
TRBJ2-2 | TRBV27 | . | . | TGTGCCAGCAGTTTATACAGGGATACTGGGGAGCTGTTTTTT | CASSLYRDTGELFF
TRBJ1-1 | TRBV7-9 | TRBD1 | . | TGTGCCAGCAGCTTAGGAATAAATAGACAGGGTGAAGCTTTCTTT | CASSLGINRQGEAFF
TRBJ2-1 | TRBV3-1/TRBV3-2 | TRBD2 | . | TGTGCCAGCAGCCCATGGACTAGCGGGGACAATGAGCAGTTCTTC | CASSPWTSGDNEQFF
TRBJ1-2 | TRBV5-4 | TRBD1 | . | TGTGCCAGCAGCTCCCATCAGGGGGCGCAGACCTTC | CASSSHQGAQTF
TRBJ1-2 | TRBV2 | TRBD1 | . | TGTGCCAGCAGTGAAAGGACAGGAACATCTAACTATGGCTACACCTTC | CASSERTGTSNYGYTF
TRBJ2-1 | TRBV19 | . | . | TGTGCCAGTAGTATAGACGGGGAGTGGGTCTACAATGAGCAGTTCTTC | CASSIDGEWVYNEQFF
TRBJ1-6 | TRBV19 | TRBD1 | . | TGTGCCAGTAGTACAACATTACAGGGGTCCCTCCACTTT | CASSTTLQGSLHF
TRBJ1-1 | TRBV14 | TRBD1 | . | TGTGCCAGCAGCGCCAACAGGGGAACTGAAGCTTTCTTT | CASSANRGTEAFF
TRBJ2-5 | TRBV7-2 | . | . | TGTGCCAGCAGCTACATGGGGAGTGCAGAGACCCAGTACTTC | CASSYMGSAETQYF
TRBJ2-7 | TRBV6-1 | TRBD2 | . | TGTGCCAGCAGTGAAGCCTGGACTAGCGGCTACGAGCAGTACTTC | CASSEAWTSGYEQYF
TRBJ1-3 | TRBV18 | TRBD1 | . | TGTGCCAGCTCACCACCTTACAGGGGGGACACCATATATTTT | CASSPPYRGDTIYF
TRBJ2-1 | TRBV7-2 | . | . | TGTGCCAGCAGCTTAGCGGGCTACTACAATGAGCAGTTCTTC | CASSLAGYYNEQFF
TRBJ2-1 | TRBV27 | . | . | TGTGCCAGCAGTTTTCCCGGGACACTTTACAATGAGCAGTTCTTC | CASSFPGTLYNEQFF
TRBJ1-1 | TRBV5-1 | . | . | TGCGCCAGCAGCTGGGCGGACTCGAACACTGAAGCTTTCTTT | CASSWADSNTEAFF
TRBJ2-7 | TRBV2 | . | . | TGTGCCAGCACCCCCTCGAGGGGGGGTTACGAGCAGTACTTC | CASTPSRGGYEQYF
TRBJ1-1 | TRBV27 | . | . | TGTGCCAGCAGTCCAACCTTTGTGGGGGGGTGGGGGATGAACACTGAAGCTTTCTTT | CASSPTFVGGWGMNTEAFF
TRBJ1-2 | TRBV15 | . | . | TGTGCCACCAGCAGATCGGGGAGGGGCTACACCTTC | CATSRSGRGYTF
TRBJ2-3 | TRBV9 | . | . | TGTGCCAGCAGCGTAGAGCCGGGGGTGGCAGATACGCAGTATTTT | CASSVEPGVADTQYF
TRBJ2-1 | TRBV10-3 | TRBD2 | . | TGTGCCATCGCAACTAGCGGGGGGGCAAATGAGCAGTTCTTC | CAIATSGGANEQFF
TRBJ2-7 | TRBV29-1 | TRBD1 | . | TGCAGCGTTGAAGTGTCACAGGGGAACGAGCAGTACTTC | CSVEVSQGNEQYF
TRBJ2-7 | TRBV15 | . | . | TGTGCCACCAGGATACAGGCTCAGGGGACATACGAGCAGTACTTC | CATRIQAQGTYEQYF
TRBJ2-7 | TRBV19 | . | . | TGTGCCAGTAGTACGTGGACAGCCGAGCAGTACTTC | CASSTWTAEQYF
TRBJ1-5 | TRBV18 | TRBD1 | few | TGTGCCAGCTCACCACCGGGGACAGGGCCCAATCAGCCCCAGCATTTT | CASSPPGTGPNQPQHF
TRBJ2-3 | TRBV30 | TRBD2 | . | TGTGCCTGGGGGGGGACTAGCGGGATCGACACAGATACGCAGTATTTT | CAWGGTSGIDTDTQYF
TRBJ2-7 | TRBV19 | . | . | TGTGCCAGTAGTTTGGACAGTTCCTACGAGCAGTACTTC | CASSLDSSYEQYF
TRBJ1-3 | TRBV15 | . | few | TGTGCCACCAGCAGATTGTTGCAGTCTGGAAACACCATATATTTT | CATSRLLQSGNTIYF
TRBJ2-7 | TRBV18 | TRBD1 | . | TGTGCCAGCTCAGTACAGGGGGATTCCTACGAGCAGTACTTC | CASSVQGDSYEQYF
TRBJ1-2 | TRBV7-5 | . | . | TGTGCCAGAAGCTTATATGTGGGGGCCGAGCGGGAGAGTGGCTACACCTTC | CARSLYVGAERESGYTF
TRBJ1-2 | TRBV6-5 | . | . | TGTGCCACCAGCCGGGGGGCTTATGGCTACACCTTC | CATSRGAYGYTF
TRBJ1-5 | TRBV7-8 | TRBD1 | . | TGTGCCAGCAGCTTAGGCCAGGGGGTTACTCAGCCCCAGCATTTT | CASSLGQGVTQPQHF
TRBJ2-3 | TRBV29-1 | . | . | TGCAGCGTGCCCTGGGCGGGCGGTAGCGATACGCAGTATTTT | CSVPWAGGSDTQYF
TRBJ2-6 | TRBV5-1 | . | . | TGCGCCAGCAGCTATAACTCTGGGGCCAACGTCCTGACTTTC | CASSYNSGANVLTF
TRBJ2-1 | TRBV12-3/TRBV12-4 | . | . | TGTGCCAGCAGGGGCGGGGCGTACAATGAGCAGTTCTTC | CASRGGAYNEQFF
TRBJ2-3 | TRBV2 | . | . | TGTGCCAGCATTCCTCGCGGCACAGATACGCAGTATTTT | CASIPRGTDTQYF
TRBJ2-7 | TRBV6-5 | TRBD1 | . | TGTGCCAGCACCAAGACAGGGGGCTACGAGCAGTACTTC | CASTKTGGYEQYF
TRBJ2-1 | TRBV27 | TRBD2 | . | TGTGCCAGCAGTTTATATGGCGGGGGAGCCTACAATGAGCAGTTCTTC | CASSLYGGGAYNEQFF
TRBJ2-1 | TRBV7-2 | TRBD2 | . | TGTGCCAGCAGCTTAGTTAGCGGGGGCCATAACAATGAGCAGTTCTTC | CASSLVSGGHNNEQFF
TRBJ2-7 | TRBV4-1 | TRBD1 | . | TGCGCCAGCAGCCCGATACAGGGGGGAAGCTCCTACGAGCAGTACTTC | CASSPIQGGSSYEQYF
TRBJ1-5 | TRBV6-5 | . | once | TGTGCCGTAGCCAGGGCTCGCAATCAGCCCCAGCATTTT | CAVARARNQPQHF
TRBJ1-3 | TRBV10-3 | . | . | TGTGCCATCAGTGAGGAGGTCTCTGGAAACACCATATATTTT | CAISEEVSGNTIYF
TRBJ1-5 | TRBV6-1 | . | . | TGTGCCAGCAGTGAAAACTGGAATATCGGGGAAGGTCAGCCCCAGCATTTT | CASSENWNIGEGQPQHF
TRBJ1-6 | TRBV11-2 | . | . | TGTGCCAGCAGCTTGAGGCATAATTCACCCCTCCACTTT | CASSLRHNSPLHF
TRBJ2-2 | TRBV3-1/TRBV3-2 | . | once | TGTGCCAGCAGCCAAGATCTGCGGGATACCGGGGAGCTGTTTTTT | CASSQDLRDTGELFF
TRBJ1-1 | TRBV4-1 | . | once | TGCGCCAGCAGCCAAGAAGGGGTGACCGGGTTGAACACTGAAGCTTTCTTT | CASSQEGVTGLNTEAFF
TRBJ1-5 | TRBV19 | TRBD1 | once | TGTGCCGGGGGAACAGGGGAACAGCCCCAGCATTTT | CAGGTGEQPQHF
TRBJ1-2 | TRBV5-1 | TRBD1 | . | TGCGCCAGCAGCCGCGGACAGGGGTCTCATGGCTACACCTTC | CASSRGQGSHGYTF
TRBJ2-2 | TRBV3-1/TRBV3-2 | . | . | TGTGCCAGCAGCATCCTCACCGGGGAGCTGTTTTTT | CASSILTGELFF
TRBJ2-7 | TRBV7-2 | TRBD1 | . | TGTGCCAGCAGCTCGGGACAGGGCTTCCACGAGCAGTACTTC | CASSSGQGFHEQYF
TRBJ1-1 | TRBV2 | . | once | TGTGCCAGCAACCCGGGGGTATTGACTGAAGCTTTCTTT | CASNPGVLTEAFF
TRBJ1-4 | TRBV7-6 | TRBD1 | . | TGTGCCAGCAGCTTAGGGGACAGGAATGAAAAACTGTTTTTT | CASSLGDRNEKLFF
TRBJ2-3 | TRBV7-9 | TRBD2 | . | TGTGCCAGCAGCTTAGCACGGGGCGGGGGGGCCAGTATTCAAGATACGCAGTATTTT | CASSLARGGGASIQDTQYF
TRBJ2-7 | TRBV11-2 | TRBD2 | . | TGTGCCAGCAGCTTAACTCTAGCGGGGGGGATCTCCTACGAGCAGTACTTC | CASSLTLAGGISYEQYF
TRBJ1-6 | TRBV3-1/TRBV3-2 | . | . | TGTGCCAGCAGCCAAGAAGGGGTCAGTTCACCCCTCCACTTT | CASSQEGVSSPLHF
TRBJ2-6 | TRBV30 | . | . | TGTGCCTGGAGTGTAGAGGGCAGCCCAGTGGCTGGGGCCAACGTCCTGACTTTC | CAWSVEGSPVAGANVLTF
TRBJ2-2 | TRBV20-1 | . | once | TGCAGTGCTAGGACAGATCGGGAGCTGTTTTTT | CSARTDRELFF
TRBJ2-3 | TRBV4-2 | . | . | TGTGCCAGCAGCCTTTCTAGCACAGATACGCAGTATTTT | CASSLSSTDTQYF
TRBJ2-5 | TRBV5-4 | TRBD1 | . | TGTGCCAGCAGCTACGGGACAGGTTACGGTATGGAGACCCAGTACTTC | CASSYGTGYGMETQYF